One and the same sample provided the 5 T cell receptor beta chains below, sequenced in a study of blood T cell repertoires in COVID-19. Assay: immunoSEQ multiplex PCR; the TCRdb copy retains only in-frame clones and omits some. The sample has fewer than 300,000 clones; approximately 90% are singletons. The sequenced sample was PBMCs or T cells enriched from blood (not recorded which). The receptors originated from a woman aged 40 to 50 with acute COVID-19.

The chain joins TRBV3-1 (or the pseudogene TRBV3-2) to TRBJ2-2; TRBD2 matches 10 bases. Losses at the gene ends were 3 bases for V and 10 bases for J; bases not matched to a gene: 5. The CDR3 is made up of 14 amino acids. Germline CDR1 reads LGHDT; CDR2 reads YNNKEL (reference sequence). The CDR3 sequence is CASSHQRGGAELFF. The DNA for the CDR3 is TGTGCCAGCAGCCATCAGCGGGGGGGCGCGGAGCTGTTTTTT.

The chain couples TRBV4-1 to TRBJ2-1; 7 positions match TRBD2. The CDR3 has 18 residues. Germline trimming cut 5 bases from V and 7 bases from J; bases unmatched to any gene: 20. CDR1 is MGHRA, CDR2 YSYEKL, per germline. CDR3 in amino acids: CASSDRWAKGLGSNEQFF. Written as DNA, the CDR3 is TGCGCCAGCAGCGACCGGTGGGCAAAAGGACTAGGTAGTAATGAGCAGTTCTTC.

This clone was found a few times. The J gene is TRBJ2-7, the V gene TRBV15, with D tentatively TRBD2 (6 bases). From germline, CDR1 is LNHNV and CDR2 YYDKDF (reference sequence). The CDR3 spans 15 residues. Trimming removed 4 bases from V and 6 bases from J, with 19 bases in between. The CDR3 nucleotides read TGTGCCACCAGCAAAGAGACTAGTTCGGTAAGCGAGCAGTACTTC. Protein: CATSKETSSVSEQYF.

The chain recombines TRBV5-5 with TRBJ2-3, with a possible D match to TRBD2 (5 bases). CDR3 size: 13 residues. Trimming took 8 bases from V and 5 from J, leaving 15 bases between them. From germline, CDR1 is SGHKS and CDR2 YYEKEE (reference sequence). Here the CDR3 DNA reads TGTGCCAGTCTGGTGGGAGCTGGAGATACGCAGTATTTT. Amino acids: CASLVGAGDTQYF.

The chain links TRBV25-1 to TRBJ2-1, with TRBD2 as a possible D gene (6 bases). Germline loops: CDR1 MGHDK, CDR2 SYGVNS. The V end was cut by 5 bases, the J end by 10 bases, with 12 bases between. The CDR3 spans 12 residues. The CDR3 spells CASSREEGEQFF. The CDR3 DNA is TGTGCCAGCAGTCGAGAGGAGGGAGAGCAGTTCTTC.